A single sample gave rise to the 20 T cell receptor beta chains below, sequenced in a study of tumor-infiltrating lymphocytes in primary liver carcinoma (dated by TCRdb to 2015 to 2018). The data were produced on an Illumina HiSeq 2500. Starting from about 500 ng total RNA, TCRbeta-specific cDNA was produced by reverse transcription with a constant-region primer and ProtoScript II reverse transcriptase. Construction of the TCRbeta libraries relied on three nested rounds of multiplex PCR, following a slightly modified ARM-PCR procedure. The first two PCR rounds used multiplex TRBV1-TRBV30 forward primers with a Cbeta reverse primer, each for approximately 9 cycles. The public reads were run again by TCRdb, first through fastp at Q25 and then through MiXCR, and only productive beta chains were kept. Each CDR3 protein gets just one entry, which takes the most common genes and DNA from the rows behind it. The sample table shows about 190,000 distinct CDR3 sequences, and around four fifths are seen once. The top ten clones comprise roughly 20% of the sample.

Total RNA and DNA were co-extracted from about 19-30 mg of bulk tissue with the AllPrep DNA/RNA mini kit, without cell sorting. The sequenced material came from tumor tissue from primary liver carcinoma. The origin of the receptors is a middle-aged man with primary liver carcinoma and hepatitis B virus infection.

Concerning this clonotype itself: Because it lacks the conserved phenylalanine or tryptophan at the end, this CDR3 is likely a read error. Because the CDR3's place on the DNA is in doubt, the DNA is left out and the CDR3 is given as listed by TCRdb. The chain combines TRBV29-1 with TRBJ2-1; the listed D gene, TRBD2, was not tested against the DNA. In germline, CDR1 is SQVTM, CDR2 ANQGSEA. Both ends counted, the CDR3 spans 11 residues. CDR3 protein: CSGDQRGARVS.

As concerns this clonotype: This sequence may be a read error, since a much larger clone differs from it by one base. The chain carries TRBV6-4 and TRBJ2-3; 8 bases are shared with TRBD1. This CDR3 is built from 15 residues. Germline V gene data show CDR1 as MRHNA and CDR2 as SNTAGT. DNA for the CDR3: TGTGCCAGCAGTGACTCCCCAGGGGGCACAGATAAGCAGTATTTT. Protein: CASSDSPGGTDKQYF.

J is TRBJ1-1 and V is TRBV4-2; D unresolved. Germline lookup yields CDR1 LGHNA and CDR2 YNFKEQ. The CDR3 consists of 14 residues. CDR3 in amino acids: CDTSTNQRGAEAFF. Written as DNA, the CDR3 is TGTGACACCAGCACAAACCAGAGAGGCGCTGAAGCTTTCTTT.

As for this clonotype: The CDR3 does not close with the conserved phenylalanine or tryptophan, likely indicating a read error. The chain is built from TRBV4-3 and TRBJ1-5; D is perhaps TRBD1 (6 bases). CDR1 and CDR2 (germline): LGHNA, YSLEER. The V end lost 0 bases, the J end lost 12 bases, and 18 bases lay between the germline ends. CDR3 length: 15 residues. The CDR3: CASSQDFPGDRLQHY. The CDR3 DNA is TGCGCCAGCAGCCAAGATTTCCCGGGCGACAGGCTCCAGCATTAT.

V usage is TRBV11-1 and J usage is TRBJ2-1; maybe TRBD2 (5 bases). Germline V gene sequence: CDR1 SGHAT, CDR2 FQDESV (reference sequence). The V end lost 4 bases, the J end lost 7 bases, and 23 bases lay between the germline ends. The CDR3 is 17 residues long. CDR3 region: CASSSYGMSRMFNEQFF. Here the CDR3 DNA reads TGTGCCAGCAGCTCATACGGGATGAGCAGGATGTTTAATGAGCAGTTCTTC.

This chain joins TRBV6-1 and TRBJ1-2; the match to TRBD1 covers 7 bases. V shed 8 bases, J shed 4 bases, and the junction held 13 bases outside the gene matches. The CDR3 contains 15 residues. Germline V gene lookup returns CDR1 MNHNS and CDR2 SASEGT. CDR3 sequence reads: CASSVVGGAGYGYTF. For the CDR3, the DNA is TGTGCCAGCTCAGTGGTAGGGGGCGCCGGCTATGGCTACACCTTC.

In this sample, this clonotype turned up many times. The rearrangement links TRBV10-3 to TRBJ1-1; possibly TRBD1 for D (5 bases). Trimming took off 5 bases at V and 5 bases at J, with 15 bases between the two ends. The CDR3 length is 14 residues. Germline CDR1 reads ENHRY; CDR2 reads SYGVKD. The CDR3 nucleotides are TGTGCCATCAGTACATCCGGGGGGGAGACTGAAGCTTTCTTT. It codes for CAISTSGGETEAFF.

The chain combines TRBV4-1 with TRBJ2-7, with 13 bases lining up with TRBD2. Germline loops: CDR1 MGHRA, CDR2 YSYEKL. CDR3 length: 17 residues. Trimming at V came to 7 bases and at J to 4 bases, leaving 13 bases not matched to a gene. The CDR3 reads CASNQERTSGSLYEQYF. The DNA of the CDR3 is TGCGCCAGCAACCAGGAGAGGACTAGCGGGAGTCTTTACGAGCAGTACTTC.

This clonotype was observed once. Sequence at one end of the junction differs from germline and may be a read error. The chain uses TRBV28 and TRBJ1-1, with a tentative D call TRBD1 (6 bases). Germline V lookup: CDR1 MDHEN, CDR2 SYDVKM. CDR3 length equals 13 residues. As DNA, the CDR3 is TGTGTCAGCAGCAGTCGACAGGTGGGCGGCGCTTTCTTT. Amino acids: CVSSSRQVGGAFF.

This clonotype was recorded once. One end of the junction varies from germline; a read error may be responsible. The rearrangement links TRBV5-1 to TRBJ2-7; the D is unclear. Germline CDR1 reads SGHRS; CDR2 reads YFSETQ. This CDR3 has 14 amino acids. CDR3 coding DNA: TGCGCTAGCAGCCTACATGACCCGTCCTACGAGCAGTACTTC. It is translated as CASSLHDPSYEQYF.

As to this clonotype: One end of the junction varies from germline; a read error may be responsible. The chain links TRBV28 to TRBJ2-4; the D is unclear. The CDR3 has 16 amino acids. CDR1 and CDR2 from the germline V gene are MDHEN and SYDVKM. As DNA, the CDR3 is TGTGCCATCAGTACATACCGGACCAAGGCCAAAAACATTCAGTACTTC. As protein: CAISTYRTKAKNIQYF.

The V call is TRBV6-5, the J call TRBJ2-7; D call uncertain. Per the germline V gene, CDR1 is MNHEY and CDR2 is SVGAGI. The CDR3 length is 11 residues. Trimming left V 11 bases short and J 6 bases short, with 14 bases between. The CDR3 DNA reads TGTGCCTGTAATTCGGGTCGCGAGCAGTACTTC. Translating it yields CACNSGREQYF.

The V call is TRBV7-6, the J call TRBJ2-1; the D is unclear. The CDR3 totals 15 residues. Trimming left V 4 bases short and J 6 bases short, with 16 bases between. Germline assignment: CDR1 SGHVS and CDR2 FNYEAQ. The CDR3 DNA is TGTGCCAGCAGCTCCGACTCCCTCAGTCGCAATGAGCAGTTCTTC. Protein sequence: CASSSDSLSRNEQFF.

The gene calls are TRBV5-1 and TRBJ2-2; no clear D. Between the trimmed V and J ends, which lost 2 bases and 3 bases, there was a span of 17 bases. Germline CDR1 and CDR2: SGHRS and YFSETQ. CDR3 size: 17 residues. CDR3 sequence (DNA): TGCGCCAGCAGCTTAGGGCCATCCGAGGCGTACACCGGGGAGCTGTTTTTT. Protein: CASSLGPSEAYTGELFF.

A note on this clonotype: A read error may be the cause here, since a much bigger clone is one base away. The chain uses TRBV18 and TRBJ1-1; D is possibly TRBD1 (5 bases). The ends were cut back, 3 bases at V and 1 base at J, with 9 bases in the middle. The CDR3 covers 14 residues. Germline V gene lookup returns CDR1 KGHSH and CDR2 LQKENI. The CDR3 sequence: CASSPWTQNTEAFF. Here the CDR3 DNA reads TGTGCCAGCTCACCCTGGACACAGAACACTGAAGCTTTCTTT.

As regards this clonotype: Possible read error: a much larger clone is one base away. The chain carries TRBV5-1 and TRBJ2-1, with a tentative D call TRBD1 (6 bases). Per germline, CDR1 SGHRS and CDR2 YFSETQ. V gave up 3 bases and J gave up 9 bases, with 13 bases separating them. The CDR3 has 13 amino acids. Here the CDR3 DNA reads TGCGCCAGCAGCTCCCTCCAGGACAGTGAGCAGTTCTTC. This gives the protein CASSSLQDSEQFF.

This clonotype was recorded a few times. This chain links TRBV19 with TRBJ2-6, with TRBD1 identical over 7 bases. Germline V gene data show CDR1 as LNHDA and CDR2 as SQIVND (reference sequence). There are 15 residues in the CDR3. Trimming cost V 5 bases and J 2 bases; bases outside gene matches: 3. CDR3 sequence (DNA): TGTGCCAGTAGTTCGGGACAGCCTGGGGCCAACGTCCTGACTTTC. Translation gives CASSSGQPGANVLTF.

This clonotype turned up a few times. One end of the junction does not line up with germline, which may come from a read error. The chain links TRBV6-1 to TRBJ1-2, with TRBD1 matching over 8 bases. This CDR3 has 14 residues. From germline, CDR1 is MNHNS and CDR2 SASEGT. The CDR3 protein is CASSEPGGGYGFTF. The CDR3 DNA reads TGTGCCAGTAGTGAACCAGGGGGCGGATATGGCTTCACCTTC.

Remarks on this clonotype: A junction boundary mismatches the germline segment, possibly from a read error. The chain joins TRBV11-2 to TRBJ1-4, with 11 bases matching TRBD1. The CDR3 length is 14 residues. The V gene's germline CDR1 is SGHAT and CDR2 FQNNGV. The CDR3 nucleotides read TGTGTCAGCAGCTTAGGACAGGGGGCTGTGAAATTGTTTTTT. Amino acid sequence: CVSSLGQGAVKLFF.

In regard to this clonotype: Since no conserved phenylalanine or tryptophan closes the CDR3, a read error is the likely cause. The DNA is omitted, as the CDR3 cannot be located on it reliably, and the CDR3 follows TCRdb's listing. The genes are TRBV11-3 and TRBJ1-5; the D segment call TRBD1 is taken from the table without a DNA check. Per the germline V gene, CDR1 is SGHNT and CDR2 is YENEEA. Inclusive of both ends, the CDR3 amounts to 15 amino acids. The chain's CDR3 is CASNLDLGVAQPQHS.